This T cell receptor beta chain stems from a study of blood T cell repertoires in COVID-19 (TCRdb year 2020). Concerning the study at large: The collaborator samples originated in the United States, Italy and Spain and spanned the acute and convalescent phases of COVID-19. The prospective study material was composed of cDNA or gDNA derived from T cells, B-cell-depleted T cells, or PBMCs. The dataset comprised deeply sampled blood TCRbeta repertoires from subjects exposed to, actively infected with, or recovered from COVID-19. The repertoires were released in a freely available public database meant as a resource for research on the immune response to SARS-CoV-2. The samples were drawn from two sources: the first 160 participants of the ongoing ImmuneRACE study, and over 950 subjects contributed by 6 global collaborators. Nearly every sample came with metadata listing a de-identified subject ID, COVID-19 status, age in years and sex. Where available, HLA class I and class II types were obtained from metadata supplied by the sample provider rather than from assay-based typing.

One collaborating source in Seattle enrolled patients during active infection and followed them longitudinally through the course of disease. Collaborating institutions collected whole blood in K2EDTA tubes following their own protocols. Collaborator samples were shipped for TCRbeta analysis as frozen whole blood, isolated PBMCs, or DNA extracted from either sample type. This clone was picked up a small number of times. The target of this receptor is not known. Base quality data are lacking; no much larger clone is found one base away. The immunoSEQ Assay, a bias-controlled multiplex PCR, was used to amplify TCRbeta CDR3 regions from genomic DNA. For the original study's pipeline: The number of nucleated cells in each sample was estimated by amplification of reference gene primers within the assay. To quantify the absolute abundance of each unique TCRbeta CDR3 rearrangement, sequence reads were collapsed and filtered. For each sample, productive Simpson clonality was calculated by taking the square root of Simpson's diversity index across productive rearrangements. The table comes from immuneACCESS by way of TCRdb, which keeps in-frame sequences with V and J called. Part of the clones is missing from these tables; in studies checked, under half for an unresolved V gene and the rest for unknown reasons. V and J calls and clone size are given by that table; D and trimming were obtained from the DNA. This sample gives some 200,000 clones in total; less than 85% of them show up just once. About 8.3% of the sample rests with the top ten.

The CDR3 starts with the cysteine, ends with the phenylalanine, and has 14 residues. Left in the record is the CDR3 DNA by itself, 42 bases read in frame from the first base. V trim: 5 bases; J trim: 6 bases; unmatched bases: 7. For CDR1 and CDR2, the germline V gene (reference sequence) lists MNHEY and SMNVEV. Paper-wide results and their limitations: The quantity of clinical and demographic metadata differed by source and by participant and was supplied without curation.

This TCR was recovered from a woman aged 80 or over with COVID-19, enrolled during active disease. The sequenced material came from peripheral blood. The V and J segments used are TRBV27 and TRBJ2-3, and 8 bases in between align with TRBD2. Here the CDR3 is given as CASSVGTRGDTQYF. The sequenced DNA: TGTGCCAGCAGTGTCGGGACTAGGGGGGATACGCAGTATTTT.